The 16 T cell receptor beta chains given below trace back to one sample, sequenced in a study of Ad26.COV2.S vaccination and SARS-CoV-2 variants. The method was immunoSEQ multiplex PCR; TCRdb's version includes in-frame clones alone and lacks a portion of them. This sample has hundreds of thousands of clones, with more than 85% found just once. As to treatment: roughly 19 received Ad26.COV2.S at low or high dose, single or two shots; 5 received placebo; per-sample allocation not given. At day 63 after the first vaccine or placebo injection, samples were drawn. The specimen comprised peripheral blood, sampled in a trial of Ad26.COV2.S vaccine versus placebo. These receptors all stem from a person aged 18 to 59 who received the Ad26.COV2.S COVID-19 vaccine or a placebo.

The CDR3 sequence is CARSFGPRGMNTEAFF. CDR3 sequence (DNA): TGTGCCAGAAGCTTCGGACCTCGGGGAATGAACACTGAAGCTTTCTTT. J is TRBJ1-1 and V is TRBV7-5. TRBV7-5 is listed as a pseudogene. The CDR3 sequence is 16 residues long.

This clone was observed a few times. The rearrangement joins TRBV25-1 to TRBJ2-6, with D unresolved. Germline V gene data show CDR1 as MGHDK and CDR2 as SYGVNS. V was pared by 3 bases and J by 0 bases, with 9 bases between. The CDR3 extends over 16 amino acids. The CDR3 bases are TGTGCCAGCAGTGACCCATCTCTCTCTGGGGCCAACGTCCTGACTTTC. It yields the protein CASSDPSLSGANVLTF.

V gene TRBV2 combines with J gene TRBJ2-1, with 8 bases identical to TRBD2. The CDR3 is 12 residues long. CDR1 and CDR2 from the germline V gene are SNHLY and FYNNEI. Trimming at V came to 6 bases and at J to 13 bases, leaving 8 bases not matched to a gene. CDR3 amino acids: CASRGGLDSQFF. The CDR3 region has the DNA TGTGCCAGCAGGGGGGGACTAGACTCACAGTTCTTC. Based on the CDR3 plus reference TRBV2 and TRBJ2-1, the full variable domain is EPEVTQTPSHQVTQMGQEVILRCVPISNHLYFYWYRQILGQKVEFLVSFYNNEISEKSEIFDDQFSVERPDGSNFTLKIRSTKLEDSAMYFCASRGGLDSQFFGPGTRLTVL.

The chain links TRBV21-1 to TRBJ2-7. TRBV21-1 is described as a pseudogene. The CDR3 contains 16 residues. The CDR3 sequence: CASSKAVEGHTYEQYF. For the CDR3, the DNA is TGTGCCAGCAGCAAAGCCGTCGAGGGGCATACCTACGAGCAGTACTTC.

J is TRBJ1-1 and V is TRBV15, with unresolved D. This CDR3 comprises 14 residues. From germline, CDR1 is LNHNV and CDR2 YYDKDF (reference sequence). The V gene lost 3 bases and the J gene lost 0 bases, with 8 bases spanning the gap. For the CDR3, the DNA is TGTGCCACCAGCAGGCTGATTATGAACACTGAAGCTTTCTTT. The encoded protein is CATSRLIMNTEAFF. Drawing the rest from reference TRBV15 and TRBJ1-1, the complete variable domain is DAMVIQNPRYQVTQFGKPVTLSCSQTLNHNVMYWYQQKSSQAPKLLFHYYDKDFNNEADTPDNFQSRRPNTSFCFLDIRSPGLGDTAMYLCATSRLIMNTEAFFGQGTRLTVV.

The chain joins TRBV28 to TRBJ2-4; 8 bases map to TRBD1. This CDR3 contains 16 residues. The V segment lost 4 bases and the J segment 9 bases; nucleotides outside the gene matches: 14. Per the germline V gene, CDR1 is MDHEN and CDR2 is SYDVKM. CDR3 sequence: CASSSGGASSRGIQYF. Written as DNA, the CDR3 is TGTGCCAGCAGTTCAGGGGGCGCTTCCTCCCGTGGCATTCAGTACTTC.

The chain is built from TRBV6-2 or TRBV6-3 and TRBJ1-1; possible D gene TRBD1, 5 bases. Germline lookup yields CDR1 MNHEY and CDR2 SVGEGT. The V end lost 3 bases, the J end lost 1 base, and 9 bases lay between the germline ends. The CDR3 totals 14 residues. Written as DNA, the CDR3 is TGTGCCAGCAGTTATGACAGCGCGAACACTGAAGCTTTCTTT. This gives the protein CASSYDSANTEAFF.

This clone occurred once. The V gene is TRBV5-6, the J gene TRBJ1-2; 9 bases line up with TRBD1. CDR1 and CDR2 from the germline V gene are SGHDT and YYEEEE. This CDR3 region has 15 residues. After removal of 0 bases from V and 1 base from J, the junction contained 1 base not matched to a gene. CDR3 in amino acids: CASSLATGGNYGYTF. DNA of the CDR3: TGTGCCAGCAGCTTGGCGACAGGGGGTAACTATGGCTACACCTTC.

CDR3 nucleotide sequence: TGTGCCAGCAGTCCCAGGGGCGGGGGGGCTAGTGAGCAGTTCTTC. Protein product: CASSPRGGGASEQFF. The genes are TRBV27 and TRBJ2-1, with 9 bases lining up with TRBD2. Germline CDR1 is MNHEY and CDR2 is SMNVEV (reference sequence). J lost 9 bases, V lost 5 bases, and 11 bases had no gene match. This CDR3 spans 15 amino acids.

The rearrangement links TRBV2 to TRBJ2-7; D not resolved. V was pared by 0 bases and J by 9 bases, with 21 bases between. This CDR3 region has 16 residues. Germline CDR1 SNHLY, CDR2 FYNNEI. The DNA for the CDR3 is TGTGCCAGCAGTGAAGCGCTTAAGGGTTCGGGTTCGGGGCAGTACTTC. Its translation is CASSEALKGSGSGQYF.

The chain carries TRBV5-6 and TRBJ2-5; 7 positions agree with TRBD1. The CDR3 has 14 residues. Trimming cost V 4 bases and J 0 bases; bases outside gene matches: 3. The germline V gene has CDR1 SGHDT and CDR2 YYEEEE. This CDR3 is CASSARGHQETQYF. CDR3 DNA: TGTGCCAGCAGCGCGAGGGGGCACCAAGAGACCCAGTACTTC.

The chain has TRBV2 and TRBJ2-1; 13 nucleotides align to TRBD2. Germline values: CDR1 SNHLY, CDR2 FYNNEI. The ends lost 6 bases at V and 8 bases at J; junction bases unmatched: 7. The CDR3 contains 15 residues. CDR3 sequence (DNA): TGTGCCAGCAGCCTACTAGCGGGAGGGCCCGATGAGCAGTTCTTC. It translates to CASSLLAGGPDEQFF.

This clone was seen once. CDR3 DNA sequence: TGCGCCAGCAGCCAAGTCGACCGGAACACTGAAGCTTTCTTT. This codes for CASSQVDRNTEAFF. The chain combines TRBV4-1 with TRBJ1-1; D is uncertain. Germline CDR1 reads MGHRA; CDR2 reads YSYEKL. V was pared by 1 base and J by 1 base, with 7 bases between. This CDR3 has 14 amino acids.

The chain uses TRBV7-9 and TRBJ2-7; the D gene is possibly TRBD1 (6 bases). Trimming stripped 3 bases from V and 7 bases from J, with 10 bases between. This CDR3 contains 12 residues. Germline V gene sequence: CDR1 SEHNR, CDR2 FQNEAQ (reference sequence). In DNA, the CDR3 is TGTGCCAGCAGCTTTATCACAGGGGAGCAGTACTTC. Amino acids: CASSFITGEQYF. The full variable domain, in which reference TRBV7-9 and TRBJ2-7 provide the parts outside the CDR3, is DTGVSQNPRHKITKRGQNVTFRCDPISEHNRLYWYRQTLGQGPEFLTYFQNEAQLEKSRLLSDRFSAERPKGSFSTLEIQRTEQGDSAMYLCASSFITGEQYFGPGTRLTVT.

The chain couples TRBV6-5 to TRBJ2-7; TRBD1 is a possible D gene (6 bases). With 6 bases removed from V and 4 bases from J, the gap between germline ends came to 10 bases. Per the germline V gene, CDR1 is MNHEY and CDR2 is SVGAGI. The CDR3 sequence is 12 residues long. CDR3 region: CASSLDSYEQYF. CDR3 nucleotides: TGTGCCAGCAGCTTGGACAGTTACGAGCAGTACTTC.

This rearrangement joins TRBV9 to TRBJ1-2; TRBD1 is a possible D gene (6 bases). The germline CDR1 and CDR2 sequences are SGDLS and YYNGEE. V was clipped by 7 bases and J by 0 bases, with 16 bases between them. This CDR3 is 15 amino acids long. The CDR3 protein is CASGGTQTTNYGYTF. DNA of the CDR3: TGTGCCAGCGGGGGGACACAAACTACTAACTATGGCTACACCTTC. The full variable domain, completed using reference TRBV9 and TRBJ1-2, is DSGVTQTPKHLITATGQRVTLRCSPRSGDLSVYWYQQSLDQGLQFLIQYYNGEERAKGNILERFSAQQFPDLHSELNLSSLELGDSALYFCASGGTQTTNYGYTFGSGTRLTVV.